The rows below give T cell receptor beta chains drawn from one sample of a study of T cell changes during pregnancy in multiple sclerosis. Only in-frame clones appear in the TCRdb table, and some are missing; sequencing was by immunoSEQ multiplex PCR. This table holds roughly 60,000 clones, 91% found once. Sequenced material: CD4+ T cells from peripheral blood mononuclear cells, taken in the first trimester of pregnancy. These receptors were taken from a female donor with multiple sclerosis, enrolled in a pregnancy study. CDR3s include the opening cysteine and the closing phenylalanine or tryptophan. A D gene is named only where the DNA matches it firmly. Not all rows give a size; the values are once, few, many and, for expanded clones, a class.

CDR3aa: CASSIATGPLYGYTF; CDR3nt: TGTGCCAGTAGTATAGCTACAGGGCCCCTCTATGGCTACACCTTC; j_gene: TRBJ1-2; len: 15; abundance: .; d_gene: .; v_gene: TRBV19
CDR3aa: CAIRKGTGSRTDEQFF; CDR3nt: TGTGCCATCAGGAAGGGGACAGGGAGCCGTACGGATGAGCAGTTCTTC; j_gene: TRBJ2-1; len: 16; abundance: .; d_gene: TRBD1; v_gene: TRBV10-3
CDR3aa: CASTGRGRRSGANVLTF; CDR3nt: TGCGCCTCAACAGGGCGCGGTCGACGCTCTGGGGCCAACGTCCTGACTTTC; j_gene: TRBJ2-6; len: 17; abundance: .; d_gene: .; v_gene: TRBV23-1
CDR3aa: CASSLRGASYNEQFF; CDR3nt: TGTGCCAGCAGCTTGAGGGGCGCATCTTACAATGAGCAGTTCTTC; j_gene: TRBJ2-1; len: 15; abundance: .; d_gene: .; v_gene: TRBV5-4
CDR3aa: CASSRSGTGVGYTF; CDR3nt: TGTGCCAGCAGTAGGTCCGGGACAGGGGTGGGCTACACCTTC; j_gene: TRBJ1-2; len: 14; abundance: .; d_gene: TRBD1; v_gene: TRBV6-5
CDR3aa: CASSTGLAGPYEQYF; CDR3nt: TGTGCCAGTAGTACGGGACTAGCGGGGCCCTACGAGCAGTACTTC; j_gene: TRBJ2-7; len: 15; abundance: .; d_gene: TRBD2; v_gene: TRBV19
CDR3aa: CASSPGLAGGPRPYEQYF; CDR3nt: TGTGCCAGCTCACCGGGACTAGCGGGGGGGCCCAGACCCTACGAGCAGTACTTC; j_gene: TRBJ2-7; len: 18; abundance: .; d_gene: TRBD2; v_gene: TRBV2
CDR3aa: CAIRTGQRYEQYF; CDR3nt: TGTGCCATCAGAACGGGACAGCGCTACGAGCAGTACTTC; j_gene: TRBJ2-7; len: 13; abundance: .; d_gene: TRBD1; v_gene: TRBV10-3
CDR3aa: CASSLSQGWRGGYTF; CDR3nt: TGTGCCAGCAGCTTATCTCAGGGTTGGCGGGGTGGCTACACCTTC; j_gene: TRBJ1-2; len: 15; abundance: once; d_gene: .; v_gene: TRBV7-9
CDR3aa: CASSPPRQGNEKLFF; CDR3nt: TGTGCCAGCTCACCTCCCAGACAGGGTAATGAAAAACTGTTTTTT; j_gene: TRBJ1-4; len: 15; abundance: .; d_gene: TRBD1; v_gene: TRBV18
CDR3aa: CASSQDRGQYYGYTF; CDR3nt: TGTGCCAGCAGCCAAGATAGAGGACAGTATTATGGCTACACCTTC; j_gene: TRBJ1-2; len: 15; abundance: .; d_gene: .; v_gene: TRBV4-2
CDR3aa: CAWSPGTGELFF; CDR3nt: TGTGCCTGGAGTCCCGGCACCGGGGAGCTGTTTTTT; j_gene: TRBJ2-2; len: 12; abundance: .; d_gene: .; v_gene: TRBV30
CDR3aa: CASSPRGQARTEAFF; CDR3nt: TGTGCCAGCAGCCCTAGGGGGCAAGCACGCACTGAAGCTTTCTTT; j_gene: TRBJ1-1; len: 15; abundance: .; d_gene: TRBD1; v_gene: TRBV4-2
CDR3aa: CASSYSGGSGNTIYF; CDR3nt: TGTGCCAGCAGCTATAGCGGGGGCTCTGGAAACACCATATATTTT; j_gene: TRBJ1-3; len: 15; abundance: .; d_gene: .; v_gene: TRBV11-3
CDR3aa: CASSGTSGLFYEQYF; CDR3nt: TGTGCCAGCAGCGGGACTAGCGGGCTCTTCTACGAGCAGTACTTC; j_gene: TRBJ2-7; len: 15; abundance: .; d_gene: TRBD2; v_gene: TRBV9
CDR3aa: CASSLARLAGGHEQFF; CDR3nt: TGCGCCAGCAGCCTAGCAAGGCTAGCGGGGGGGCATGAGCAGTTCTTC; j_gene: TRBJ2-1; len: 16; abundance: .; d_gene: TRBD2; v_gene: TRBV4-3
CDR3aa: CASSSQGYNSPLHF; CDR3nt: TGTGCCAGCTCCTCACAGGGATATAATTCACCCCTCCACTTT; j_gene: TRBJ1-6; len: 14; abundance: .; d_gene: .; v_gene: TRBV7-3
CDR3aa: CASSVGLAGEHEQYF; CDR3nt: TGTGCCAGCAGCGTAGGACTAGCGGGGGAGCACGAGCAGTACTTC; j_gene: TRBJ2-7; len: 15; abundance: .; d_gene: TRBD2; v_gene: TRBV9
CDR3aa: CASSLSGTGPPGNTIYF; CDR3nt: TGTGCCAGCAGCTTGTCCGGGACAGGACCCCCTGGAAACACCATATATTTT; j_gene: TRBJ1-3; len: 17; abundance: .; d_gene: TRBD1; v_gene: TRBV7-9
CDR3aa: CASSLVGSGLGQYF; CDR3nt: TGTGCCAGCAGCTTAGTAGGTAGCGGTCTTGGCCAGTACTTC; j_gene: TRBJ2-7; len: 14; abundance: .; d_gene: .; v_gene: TRBV7-2
CDR3aa: CASSRLVGETQYF; CDR3nt: TGTGCCAGCAGTCGACTAGTTGGGGAGACCCAGTACTTC; j_gene: TRBJ2-5; len: 13; abundance: .; d_gene: .; v_gene: TRBV7-2
CDR3aa: CASRKTGKENTEAFF; CDR3nt: TGTGCCAGCAGAAAAACAGGGAAAGAGAACACTGAAGCTTTCTTT; j_gene: TRBJ1-1; len: 15; abundance: .; d_gene: .; v_gene: TRBV6-5
CDR3aa: CASRQQGADYGYTF; CDR3nt: TGCGCCAGCAGACAGCAGGGGGCGGACTATGGCTACACCTTC; j_gene: TRBJ1-2; len: 14; abundance: .; d_gene: TRBD1; v_gene: TRBV4-3
CDR3aa: CATSGRVGSYTF; CDR3nt: TGTGCCACCTCCGGGAGGGTCGGGAGCTACACCTTC; j_gene: TRBJ1-2; len: 12; abundance: .; d_gene: .; v_gene: TRBV27
CDR3aa: CASSLGQSITGELFF; CDR3nt: TGTGCCAGCAGCTTGGGACAGAGTATCACCGGGGAGCTGTTTTTT; j_gene: TRBJ2-2; len: 15; abundance: .; d_gene: .; v_gene: TRBV5-4
CDR3aa: CASSQVAGVRGTQYF; CDR3nt: TGCGCCAGCAGCCAAGTAGCGGGGGTGAGGGGGACCCAGTACTTC; j_gene: TRBJ2-5; len: 15; abundance: .; d_gene: TRBD2; v_gene: TRBV4-1